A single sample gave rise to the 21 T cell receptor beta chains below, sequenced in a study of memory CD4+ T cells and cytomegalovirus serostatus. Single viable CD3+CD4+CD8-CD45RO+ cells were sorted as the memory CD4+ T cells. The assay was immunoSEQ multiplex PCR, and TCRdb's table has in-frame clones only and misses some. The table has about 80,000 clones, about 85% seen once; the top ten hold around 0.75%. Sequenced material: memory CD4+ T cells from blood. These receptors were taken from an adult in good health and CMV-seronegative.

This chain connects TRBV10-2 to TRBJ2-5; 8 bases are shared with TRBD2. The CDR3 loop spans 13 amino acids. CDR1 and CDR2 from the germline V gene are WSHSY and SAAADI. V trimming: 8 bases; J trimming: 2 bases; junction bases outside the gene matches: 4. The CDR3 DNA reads TGCGCCAGCCAGCGGGGGAAGCAAGAGACCCAGTACTTC. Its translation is CASQRGKQETQYF.

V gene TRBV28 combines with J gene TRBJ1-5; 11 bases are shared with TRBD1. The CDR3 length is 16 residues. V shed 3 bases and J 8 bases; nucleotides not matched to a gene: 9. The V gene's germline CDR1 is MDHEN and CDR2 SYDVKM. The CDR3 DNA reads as TGTGCCAGCAGTTTTCTCCACGGGACAGGGGGAAAGCCCCAGCATTTT. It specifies CASSFLHGTGGKPQHF.

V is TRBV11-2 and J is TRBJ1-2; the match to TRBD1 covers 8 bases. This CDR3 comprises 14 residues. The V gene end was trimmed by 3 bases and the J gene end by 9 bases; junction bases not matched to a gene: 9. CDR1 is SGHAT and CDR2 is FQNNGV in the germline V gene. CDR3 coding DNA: TGTGCCAGCAGCTTCGAGGACAGGGACGGTCGCTACACCTTC. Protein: CASSFEDRDGRYTF.

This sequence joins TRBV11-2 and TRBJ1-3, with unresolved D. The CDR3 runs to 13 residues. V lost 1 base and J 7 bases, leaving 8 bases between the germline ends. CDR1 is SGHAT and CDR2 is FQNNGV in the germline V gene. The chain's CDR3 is CASSLGESNTIYF. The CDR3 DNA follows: TGTGCCAGCAGCTTAGGAGAAAGTAACACCATATATTTT.

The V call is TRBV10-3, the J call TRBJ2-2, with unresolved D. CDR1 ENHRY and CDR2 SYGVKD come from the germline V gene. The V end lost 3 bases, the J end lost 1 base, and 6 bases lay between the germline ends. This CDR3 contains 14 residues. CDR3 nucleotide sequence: TGTGCCATCAGTGAATCAGGGAACACCGGGGAGCTGTTTTTT. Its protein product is CAISESGNTGELFF.

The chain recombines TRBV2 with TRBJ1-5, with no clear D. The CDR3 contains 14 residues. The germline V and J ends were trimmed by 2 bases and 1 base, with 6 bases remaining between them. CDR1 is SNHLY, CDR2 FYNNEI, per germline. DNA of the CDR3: TGTGCCAGCAGTGAAAGGAGGAGCAATCAGCCCCAGCATTTT. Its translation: CASSERRSNQPQHF.

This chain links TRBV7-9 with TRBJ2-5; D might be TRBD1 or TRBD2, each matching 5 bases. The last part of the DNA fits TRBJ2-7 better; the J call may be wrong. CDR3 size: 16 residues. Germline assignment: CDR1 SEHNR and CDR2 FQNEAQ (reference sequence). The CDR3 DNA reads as TGTGCCAGCAGCCTAAGTGGGACGGACGGATCCTACGAGCAGTACTTC. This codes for CASSLSGTDGSYEQYF.

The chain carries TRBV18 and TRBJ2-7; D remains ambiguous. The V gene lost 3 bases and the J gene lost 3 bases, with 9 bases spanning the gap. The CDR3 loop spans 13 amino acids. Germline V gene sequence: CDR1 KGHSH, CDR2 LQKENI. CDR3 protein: CASSPLMNYEQYF. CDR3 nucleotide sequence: TGTGCCAGCTCACCTCTTATGAACTACGAGCAGTACTTC.

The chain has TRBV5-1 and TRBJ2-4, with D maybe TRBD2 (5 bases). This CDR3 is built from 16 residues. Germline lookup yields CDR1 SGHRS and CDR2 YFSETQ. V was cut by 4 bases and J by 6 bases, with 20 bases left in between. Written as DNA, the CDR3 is TGCGCCAGCAGCCAAGGAAGTGTCGGGATGTCAAACATTCAGTACTTC. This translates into CASSQGSVGMSNIQYF.

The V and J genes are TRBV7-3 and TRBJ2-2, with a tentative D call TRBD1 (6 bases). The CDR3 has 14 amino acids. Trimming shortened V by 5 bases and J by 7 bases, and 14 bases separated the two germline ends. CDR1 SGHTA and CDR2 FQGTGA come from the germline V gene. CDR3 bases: TGTGCCAGCAGCCACCGATCGACAGGCGGGGAGCTGTTTTTT. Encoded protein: CASSHRSTGGELFF. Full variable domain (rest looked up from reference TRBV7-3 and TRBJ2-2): GAGVSQTPSNKVTEKGKYVELRCDPISGHTALYWYRQSLGQGPEFLIYFQGTGAADDSGLPNDRFFAVRPEGSVSTLKIQRTERGDSAVYLCASSHRSTGGELFFGEGSRLTVL.

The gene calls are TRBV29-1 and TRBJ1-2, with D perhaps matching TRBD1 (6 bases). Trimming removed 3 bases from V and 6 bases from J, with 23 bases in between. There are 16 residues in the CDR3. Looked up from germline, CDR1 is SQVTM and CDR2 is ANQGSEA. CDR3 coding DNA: TGCAGCGTTGATAAATTGAACAGGGAGGGGAAGGATGGCTACACCTTC. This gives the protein CSVDKLNREGKDGYTF. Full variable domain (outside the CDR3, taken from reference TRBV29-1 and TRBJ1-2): SAVISQKPSRDICQRGTSLTIQCQVDSQVTMMFWYRQQPGQSLTLIATANQGSEATYESGFVIDKFPISRPNLTFSTLTVSNMSPEDSSIYLCSVDKLNREGKDGYTFGSGTRLTVV.

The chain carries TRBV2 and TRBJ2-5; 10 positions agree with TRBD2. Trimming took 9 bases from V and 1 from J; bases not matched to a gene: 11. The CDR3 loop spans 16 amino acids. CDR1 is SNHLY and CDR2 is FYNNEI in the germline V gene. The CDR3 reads CASQSRASGGQETQYF. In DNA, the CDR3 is TGTGCCAGTCAATCGCGGGCTAGCGGGGGCCAAGAGACCCAGTACTTC.

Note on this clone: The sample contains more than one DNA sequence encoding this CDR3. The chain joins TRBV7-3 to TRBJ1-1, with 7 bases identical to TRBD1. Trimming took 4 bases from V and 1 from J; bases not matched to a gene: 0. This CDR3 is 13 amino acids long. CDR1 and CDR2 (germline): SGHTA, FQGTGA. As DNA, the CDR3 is TGTGCCAGCAGCTCAGGGGGGAACACTGAAGCTTTCTTT. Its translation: CASSSGGNTEAFF.

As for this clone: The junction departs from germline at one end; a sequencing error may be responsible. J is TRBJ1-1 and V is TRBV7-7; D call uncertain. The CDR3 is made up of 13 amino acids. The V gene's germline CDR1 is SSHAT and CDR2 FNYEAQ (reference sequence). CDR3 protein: CASSLERNTEAFF. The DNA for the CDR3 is TGTGCTAGCAGCTTGGAAAGAAACACTGAAGCTTTCTTT.

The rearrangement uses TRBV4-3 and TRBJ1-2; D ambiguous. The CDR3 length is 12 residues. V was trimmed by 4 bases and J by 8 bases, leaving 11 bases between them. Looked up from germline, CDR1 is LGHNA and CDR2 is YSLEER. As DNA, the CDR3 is TGCGCCAGCAGCCTATGGGAAACGGGCTACACCTTC. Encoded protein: CASSLWETGYTF.

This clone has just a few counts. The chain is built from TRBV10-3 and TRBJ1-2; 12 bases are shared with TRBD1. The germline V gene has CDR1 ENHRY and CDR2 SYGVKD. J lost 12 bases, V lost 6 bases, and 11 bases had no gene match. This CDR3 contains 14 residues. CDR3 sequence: CAIRPGQGAVVNTF. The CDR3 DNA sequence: TGTGCCATCAGGCCGGGACAGGGGGCAGTGGTGAACACCTTC.

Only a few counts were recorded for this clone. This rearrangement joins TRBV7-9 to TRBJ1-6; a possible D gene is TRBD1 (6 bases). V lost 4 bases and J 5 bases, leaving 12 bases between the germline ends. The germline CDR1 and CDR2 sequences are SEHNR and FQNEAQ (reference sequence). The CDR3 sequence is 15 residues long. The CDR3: CASSSQQGNNSPLHF. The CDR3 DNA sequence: TGTGCCAGCAGCTCGCAACAGGGAAATAATTCACCCCTCCACTTT. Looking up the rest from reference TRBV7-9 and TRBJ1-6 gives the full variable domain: DTGVSQNPRHKITKRGQNVTFRCDPISEHNRLYWYRQTLGQGPEFLTYFQNEAQLEKSRLLSDRFSAERPKGSFSTLEIQRTEQGDSAMYLCASSSQQGNNSPLHFGNGTRLTVT.

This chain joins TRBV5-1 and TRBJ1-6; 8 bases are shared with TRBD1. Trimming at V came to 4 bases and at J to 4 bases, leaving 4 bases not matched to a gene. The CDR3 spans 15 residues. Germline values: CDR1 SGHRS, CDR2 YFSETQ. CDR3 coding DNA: TGCGCCAGCAGCGGGGGACAGGCTTATAATTCACCCCTCCACTTT. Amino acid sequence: CASSGGQAYNSPLHF.

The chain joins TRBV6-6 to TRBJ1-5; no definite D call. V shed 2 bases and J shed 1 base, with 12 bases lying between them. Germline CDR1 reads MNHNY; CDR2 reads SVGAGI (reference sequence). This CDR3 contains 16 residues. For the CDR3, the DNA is TGTGCCAGCAGTTACAGACCGTCTTCAAGCAATCAGCCCCAGCATTTT. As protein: CASSYRPSSSNQPQHF.

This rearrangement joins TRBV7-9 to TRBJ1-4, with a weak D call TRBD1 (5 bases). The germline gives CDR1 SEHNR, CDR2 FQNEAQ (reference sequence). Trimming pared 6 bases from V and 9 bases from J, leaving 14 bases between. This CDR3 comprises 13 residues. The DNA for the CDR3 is TGTGCCAGCAGTTTCACTCGGGGCCAAAAACTGTTTTTT. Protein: CASSFTRGQKLFF.

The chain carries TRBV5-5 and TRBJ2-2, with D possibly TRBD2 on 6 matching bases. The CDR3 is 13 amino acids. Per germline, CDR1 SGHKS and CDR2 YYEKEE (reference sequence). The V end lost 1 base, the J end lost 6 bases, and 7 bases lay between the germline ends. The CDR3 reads CASSLWEAGELFF. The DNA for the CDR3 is TGTGCCAGCAGCTTGTGGGAGGCCGGGGAGCTGTTTTTT. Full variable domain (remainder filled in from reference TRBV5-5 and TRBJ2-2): DAGVTQSPTHLIKTRGQQVTLRCSPISGHKSVSWYQQVLGQGPQFIFQYYEKEERGRGNFPDRFSARQFPNYSSELNVNALLLGDSALYLCASSLWEAGELFFGEGSRLTVL.